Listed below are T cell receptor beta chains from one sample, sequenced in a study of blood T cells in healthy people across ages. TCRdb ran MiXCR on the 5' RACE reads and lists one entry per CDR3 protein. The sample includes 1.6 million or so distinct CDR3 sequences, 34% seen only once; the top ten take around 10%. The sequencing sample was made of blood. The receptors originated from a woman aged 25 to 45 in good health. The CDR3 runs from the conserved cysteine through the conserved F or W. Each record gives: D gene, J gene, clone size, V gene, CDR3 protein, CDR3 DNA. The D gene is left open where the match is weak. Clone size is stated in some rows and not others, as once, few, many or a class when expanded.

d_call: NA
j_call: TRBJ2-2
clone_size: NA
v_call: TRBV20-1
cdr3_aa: CSATQGGFGELFF
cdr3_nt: TGCAGTGCCACTCAAGGGGGGTTCGGGGAGCTGTTTTTT

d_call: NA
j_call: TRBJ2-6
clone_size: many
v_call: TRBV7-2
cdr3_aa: CAIRPSSGANVLTF
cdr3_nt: TGTGCCATTCGCCCTTCCTCTGGGGCCAACGTCCTGACTTTC

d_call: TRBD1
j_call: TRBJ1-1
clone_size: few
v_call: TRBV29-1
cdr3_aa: CSVAGQGKPEAFF
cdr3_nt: TGCAGCGTTGCGGGACAGGGGAAACCTGAAGCTTTCTTT

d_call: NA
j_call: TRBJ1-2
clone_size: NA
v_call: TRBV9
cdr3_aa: CASSFGDLNYGYTF
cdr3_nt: TGTGCCAGCAGCTTCGGGGACCTTAACTATGGCTACACCTTC

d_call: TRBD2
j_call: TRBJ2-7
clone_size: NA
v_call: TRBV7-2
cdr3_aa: CASSFGLAAYYEQYF
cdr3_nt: TGTGCCAGCAGCTTTGGACTAGCGGCCTACTACGAGCAGTACTTC

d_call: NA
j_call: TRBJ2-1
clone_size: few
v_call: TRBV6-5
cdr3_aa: CASSYSRGAVPQFF
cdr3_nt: TGTGCCAGCAGTTACTCCCGGGGGGCGGTCCCCCAGTTCTTC

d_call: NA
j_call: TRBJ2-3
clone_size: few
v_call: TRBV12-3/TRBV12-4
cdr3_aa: CASSRGEGLTDTQYF
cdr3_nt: TGTGCCAGCAGTAGGGGTGAGGGGCTAACAGATACGCAGTATTTT

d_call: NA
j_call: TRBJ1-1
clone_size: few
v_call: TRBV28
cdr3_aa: CASSLWIRGRTEAFF
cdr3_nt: TGTGCCAGCAGTTTATGGATCAGGGGCAGAACTGAAGCTTTCTTT

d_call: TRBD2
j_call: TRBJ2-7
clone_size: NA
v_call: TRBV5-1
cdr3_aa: CASSSQALAGGYEQYF
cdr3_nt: TGCGCCAGCAGCTCCCAGGCCCTAGCGGGGGGCTACGAGCAGTACTTC

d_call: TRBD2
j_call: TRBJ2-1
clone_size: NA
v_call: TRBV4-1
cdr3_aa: CASSQGGVRGGMNEQFF
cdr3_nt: TGCGCCAGCAGCCAAGGGGGGGTGCGGGGGGGCATGAATGAGCAGTTCTTC

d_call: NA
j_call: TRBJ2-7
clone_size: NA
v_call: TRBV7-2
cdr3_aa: CASSPGISSYEQYF
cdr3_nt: TGTGCCAGCAGCCCTGGGATCTCCTCCTACGAGCAGTACTTC

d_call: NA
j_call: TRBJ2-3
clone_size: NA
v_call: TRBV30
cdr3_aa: CAWSGDGTPPHTDTQYF
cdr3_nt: TGTGCCTGGAGTGGGGACGGCACACCTCCCCACACAGATACGCAGTATTTT

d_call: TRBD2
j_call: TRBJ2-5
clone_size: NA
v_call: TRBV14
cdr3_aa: CASSPGLVLIETQYF
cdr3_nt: TGTGCCAGCAGCCCTGGACTAGTTTTGATAGAGACCCAGTACTTC

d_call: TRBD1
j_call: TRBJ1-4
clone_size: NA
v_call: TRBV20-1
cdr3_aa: CSASGGRGPRWEKLFF
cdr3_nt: TGCAGTGCTAGTGGCGGGAGGGGGCCGCGTTGGGAAAAACTGTTTTTT

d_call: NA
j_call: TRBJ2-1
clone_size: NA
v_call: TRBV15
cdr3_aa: CATGRKQVQEQFF
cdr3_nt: TGTGCCACCGGGCGCAAACAGGTGCAGGAGCAGTTCTTC

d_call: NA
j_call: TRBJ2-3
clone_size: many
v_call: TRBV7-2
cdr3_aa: CASSFRDAGRDTQYF
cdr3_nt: TGTGCCAGCAGCTTCCGGGACGCCGGGCGGGATACGCAGTATTTT

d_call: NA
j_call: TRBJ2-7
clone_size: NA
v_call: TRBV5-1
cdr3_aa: CASSLVYRSYEQYF
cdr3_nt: TGCGCCAGCAGCTTGGTTTACCGATCCTACGAGCAGTACTTC

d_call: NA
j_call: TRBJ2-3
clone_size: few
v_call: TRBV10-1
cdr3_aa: CASSESSSESVDTQYF
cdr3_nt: TGCGCCAGCAGTGAGTCTTCTAGCGAGAGTGTGGATACGCAGTATTTT

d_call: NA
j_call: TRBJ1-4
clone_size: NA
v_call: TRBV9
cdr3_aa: CAGSADNEKLFF
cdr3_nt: TGTGCCGGCAGCGCCGATAATGAAAAACTGTTTTTT

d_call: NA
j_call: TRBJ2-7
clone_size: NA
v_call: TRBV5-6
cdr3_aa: CASSPSAWDEQYF
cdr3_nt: TGTGCCAGCAGCCCATCCGCCTGGGACGAGCAGTACTTC

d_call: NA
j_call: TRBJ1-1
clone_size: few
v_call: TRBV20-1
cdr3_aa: CSARDSRTLNTEAFF
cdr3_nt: TGCAGTGCTAGAGATTCCCGAACATTGAACACTGAAGCTTTCTTT

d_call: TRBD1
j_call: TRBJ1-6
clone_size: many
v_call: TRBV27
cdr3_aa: CASSLIGQGMNSPLHF
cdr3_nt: TGTGCCAGCAGTTTGATAGGACAGGGGATGAATTCACCCCTCCACTTT

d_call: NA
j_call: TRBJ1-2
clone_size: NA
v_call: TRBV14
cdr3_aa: CASSQDGGGIYGYTF
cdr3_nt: TGTGCCAGCAGCCAAGACGGAGGGGGTATCTATGGCTACACCTTC

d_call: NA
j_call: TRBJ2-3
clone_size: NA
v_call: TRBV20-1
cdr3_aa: CSARWRGTDTQYF
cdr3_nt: TGCAGTGCTAGATGGAGGGGCACAGATACGCAGTATTTT

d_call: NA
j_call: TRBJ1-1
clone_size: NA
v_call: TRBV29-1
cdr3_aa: CSVVQLLNTEAFF
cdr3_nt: TGCAGCGTTGTACAGCTTTTGAACACTGAAGCTTTCTTT

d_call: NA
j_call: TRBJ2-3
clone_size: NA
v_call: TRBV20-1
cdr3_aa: CSARVLAFSTDTQYF
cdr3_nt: TGCAGTGCTAGAGTTCTAGCGTTTAGCACAGATACGCAGTATTTT

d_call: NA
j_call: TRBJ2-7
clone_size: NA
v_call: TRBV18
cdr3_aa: CASSPQSATYEQYF
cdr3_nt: TGTGCCAGCTCACCTCAGAGCGCGACATACGAGCAGTACTTC

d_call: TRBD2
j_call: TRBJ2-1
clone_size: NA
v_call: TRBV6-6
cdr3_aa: CASSYLSGVSEQFF
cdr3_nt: TGTGCCAGCAGTTACCTTAGCGGGGTCAGCGAGCAGTTCTTC

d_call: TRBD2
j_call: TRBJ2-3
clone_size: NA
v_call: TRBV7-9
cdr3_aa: CASSLLLAGVSDTQYF
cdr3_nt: TGTGCCAGCAGCCTCTTACTAGCGGGAGTTTCAGATACGCAGTATTTT

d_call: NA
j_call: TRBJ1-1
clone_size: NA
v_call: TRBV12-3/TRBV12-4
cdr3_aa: CASSPGQGWNTEAFF
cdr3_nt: TGTGCCAGCAGCCCGGGCCAGGGCTGGAACACTGAAGCTTTCTTT

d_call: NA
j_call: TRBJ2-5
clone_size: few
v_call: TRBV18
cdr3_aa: CASSPSPMGETQYF
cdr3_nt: TGTGCCAGCTCACCATCCCCCATGGGAGAGACCCAGTACTTC

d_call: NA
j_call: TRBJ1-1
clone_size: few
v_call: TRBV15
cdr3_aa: CATSRDWRVNTEAFF
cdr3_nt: TGTGCCACCAGCAGAGATTGGCGGGTGAACACTGAAGCTTTCTTT

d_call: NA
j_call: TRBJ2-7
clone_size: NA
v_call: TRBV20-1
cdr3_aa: CSATSTSTEQYF
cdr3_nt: TGCAGTGCAACCTCGACTAGTACCGAGCAGTACTTC

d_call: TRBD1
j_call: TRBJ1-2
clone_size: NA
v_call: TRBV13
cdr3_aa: CASSLRTGIINGYTF
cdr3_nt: TGTGCCAGCAGCTTAAGGACAGGGATTATAAATGGCTACACCTTC

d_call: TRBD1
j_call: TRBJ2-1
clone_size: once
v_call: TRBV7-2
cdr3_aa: CASSLGVLGGNEQFF
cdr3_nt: TGTGCCAGCAGCTTAGGGGTCTTAGGGGGCAACGAGCAGTTCTTC

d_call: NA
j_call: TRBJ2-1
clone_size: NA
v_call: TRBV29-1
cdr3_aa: CSADSGYNEQFF
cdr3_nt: TGCAGTGCCGACTCGGGTTACAATGAGCAGTTCTTC

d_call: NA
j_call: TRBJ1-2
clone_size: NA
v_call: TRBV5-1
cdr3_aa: CASSPVGSNNYGYTF
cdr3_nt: TGCGCCAGCAGCCCAGTGGGCTCTAATAACTATGGCTACACCTTC

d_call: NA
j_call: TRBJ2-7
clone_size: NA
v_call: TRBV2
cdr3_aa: CASSSRWGFGSYEQYF
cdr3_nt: TGTGCCAGCAGCTCCCGGTGGGGGTTTGGGTCCTACGAGCAGTACTTC

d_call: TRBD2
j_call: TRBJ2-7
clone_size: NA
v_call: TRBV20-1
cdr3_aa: CSARASGNFYEQYF
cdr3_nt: TGCAGTGCTAGAGCCAGCGGGAACTTCTACGAGCAGTACTTC

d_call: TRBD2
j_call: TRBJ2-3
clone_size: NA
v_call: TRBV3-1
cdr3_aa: CASSQRGGLPSGDTQYF
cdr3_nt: TGTGCCAGCAGCCAGAGGGGAGGGCTACCCTCGGGGGATACGCAGTATTTT

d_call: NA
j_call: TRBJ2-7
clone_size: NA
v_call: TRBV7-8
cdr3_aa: CASSPNRVHEQYF
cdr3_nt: TGTGCCAGCAGCCCAAACAGGGTTCACGAGCAGTACTTC

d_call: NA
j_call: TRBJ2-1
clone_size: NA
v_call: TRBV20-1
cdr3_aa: CSARGWSSNNEQFF
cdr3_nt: TGCAGTGCTAGGGGATGGTCGAGTAACAATGAGCAGTTCTTC

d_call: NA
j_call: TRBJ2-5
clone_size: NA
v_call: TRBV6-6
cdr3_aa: CASSYWEETQYF
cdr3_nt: TGTGCCAGCAGTTATTGGGAAGAGACCCAGTACTTC

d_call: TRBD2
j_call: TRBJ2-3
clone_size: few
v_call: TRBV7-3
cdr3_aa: CASSSSGNTQYF
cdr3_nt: TGCGCCAGCAGCTCCAGCGGGAATACGCAGTATTTT

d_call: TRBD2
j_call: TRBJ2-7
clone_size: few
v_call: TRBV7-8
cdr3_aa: CASSSPSGRRHEQYF
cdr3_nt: TGTGCCAGCAGCTCCCCCAGCGGGAGGAGACACGAGCAGTACTTC

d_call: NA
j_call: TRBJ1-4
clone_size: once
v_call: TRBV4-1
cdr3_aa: CASSQGQLNEKPFF
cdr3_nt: TGCGCCAGCAGCCAAGGGCAGCTTAATGAAAAACCGTTTTTT

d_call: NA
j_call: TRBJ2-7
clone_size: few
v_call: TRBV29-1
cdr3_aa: CSVIQPAGEQYF
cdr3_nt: TGCAGCGTTATTCAGCCTGCCGGCGAGCAGTACTTC

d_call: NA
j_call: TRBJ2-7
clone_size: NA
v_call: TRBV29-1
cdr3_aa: CSAAGLEEVSSYEQYF
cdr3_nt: TGCAGCGCAGCCGGCCTGGAGGAGGTAAGCTCCTACGAGCAGTACTTC

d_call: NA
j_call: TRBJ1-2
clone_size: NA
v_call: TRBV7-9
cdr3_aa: CASSPQRTKRLNYGYTF
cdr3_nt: TGTGCCAGCAGCCCTCAACGAACCAAGAGACTTAACTATGGCTACACCTTC

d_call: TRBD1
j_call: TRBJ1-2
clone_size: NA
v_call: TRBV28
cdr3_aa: CASSPLDRDDYGYTF
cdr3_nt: TGTGCCAGCAGTCCCCTCGACAGGGATGACTATGGCTACACCTTC

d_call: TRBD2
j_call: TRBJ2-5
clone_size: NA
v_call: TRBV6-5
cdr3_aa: CASSSGTSGRRRETQYF
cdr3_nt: TGTGCCAGCAGTTCCGGGACTAGCGGGAGAAGGAGGGAGACCCAGTACTTC

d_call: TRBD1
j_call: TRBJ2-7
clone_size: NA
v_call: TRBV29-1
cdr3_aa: CSVGVGQGAREQYF
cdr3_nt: TGCAGCGTCGGGGTGGGACAGGGGGCTCGGGAGCAGTACTTC

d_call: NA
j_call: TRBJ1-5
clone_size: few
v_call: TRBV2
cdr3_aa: CASREEGVNQPQHF
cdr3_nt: TGTGCCAGCAGGGAGGAGGGCGTCAATCAGCCCCAGCATTTT

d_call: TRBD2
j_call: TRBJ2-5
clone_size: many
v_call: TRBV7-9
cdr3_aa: CASSLGLVEETQYF
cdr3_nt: TGTGCCAGCAGCTTGGGACTAGTCGAAGAGACCCAGTACTTC

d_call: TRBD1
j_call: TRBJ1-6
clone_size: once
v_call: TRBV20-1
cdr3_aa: CSAELLGRGRKMGNSPLHF
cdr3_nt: TGCAGTGCCGAACTCCTCGGCAGGGGGCGCAAGATGGGGAATTCACCCCTCCACTTT

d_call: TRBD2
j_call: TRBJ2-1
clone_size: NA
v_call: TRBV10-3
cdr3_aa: CAITPGLVDEQFF
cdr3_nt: TGTGCCATCACTCCGGGACTAGTAGATGAGCAGTTCTTC

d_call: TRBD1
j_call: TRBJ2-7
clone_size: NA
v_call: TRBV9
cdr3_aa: CASSVEGTAYEQYF
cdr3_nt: TGTGCCAGCAGCGTAGAGGGGACAGCATACGAGCAGTACTTC

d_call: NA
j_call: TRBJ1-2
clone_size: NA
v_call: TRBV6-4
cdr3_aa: CASSDGQAYGYTF
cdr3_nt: TGTGCCAGCAGTGACGGGCAGGCATATGGCTACACCTTC

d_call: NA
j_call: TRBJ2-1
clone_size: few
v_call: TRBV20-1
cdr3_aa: CSPRWGMGNEQFF
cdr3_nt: TGCAGTCCCCGATGGGGGATGGGGAATGAGCAGTTCTTC